By sample share, the clone carrying this TCR beta chain is medium-sized. The data stem from a study of immune characterization of retroperitoneal liposarcoma. The CDR3 runs to 15 residues. Trimming took 3 bases from V and 4 from J, leaving 15 bases between them. Germline CDR1 is MGHDK and CDR2 is SYGVNS. TCRdb used MiXCR to reprocess the PCR reads, holding one entry per CDR3 protein. The sample includes approximately 9,300 distinct CDR3 sequences, roughly a third seen only once; the top ten take approximately 20%. The chain employs TRBV25-1 and TRBJ2-5; the D call may be TRBD1 or TRBD2 (6 bases each). This receptor was taken from a male donor with retroperitoneal liposarcoma. The specimen was tumor tissue. The CDR3 sequence: CASSDPRGAGETQYF. For the CDR3, the DNA is TGTGCCAGCAGTGATCCTAGGGGGGCCGGAGAGACCCAGTACTTC.